These T cell receptor beta chains were read from a single sample in a study of neurological immune-mediated disorders. Via MiXCR, TCRdb re-called the 5' RACE reads, giving one row per CDR3 protein. The data contain about 95,000 distinct CDR3 sequences, 3.5% of them singletons. Specimen: PBMCs. Every receptor here comes from a woman aged 18-29 years with multiple sclerosis. CDR3s include the opening cysteine and the closing phenylalanine or tryptophan. Each record gives: CDR3 length, V gene, clone size, D gene, CDR3 protein. A D gene is named only where the DNA matches it firmly. Rows give clone size only sometimes, using once, few, many, or a class for an expanded clone.

cdr3_length: 14
v_call: TRBV9
clone_size: few
d_call: NA
cdr3_aa: CASSVSVTNYEQYF

cdr3_length: 11
v_call: TRBV20-1
clone_size: many
d_call: NA
cdr3_aa: CSARRGNTQYF

cdr3_length: 15
v_call: TRBV28
clone_size: many
d_call: TRBD1
cdr3_aa: CASSPDRDRPREQYF

cdr3_length: 15
v_call: TRBV5-1
clone_size: NA
d_call: NA
cdr3_aa: CASSVGDANTGELFF

cdr3_length: 14
v_call: TRBV5-1
clone_size: many
d_call: NA
cdr3_aa: CASCRGESGNTIYF

cdr3_length: 15
v_call: TRBV4-1
clone_size: many
d_call: NA
cdr3_aa: CASSQEPGPSYEQYF

cdr3_length: 14
v_call: TRBV5-1
clone_size: many
d_call: TRBD1
cdr3_aa: CASSQRDSGTEAFF

cdr3_length: 18
v_call: TRBV5-5
clone_size: many
d_call: TRBD1
cdr3_aa: CASSWGQGVSTSTDTQYF

cdr3_length: 15
v_call: TRBV20-1
clone_size: many
d_call: TRBD1
cdr3_aa: CSARGVTGEGTEAFF

cdr3_length: 16
v_call: TRBV25-1
clone_size: many
d_call: TRBD2
cdr3_aa: CASSLPGTSGGYEQYF

cdr3_length: 13
v_call: TRBV20-1
clone_size: many
d_call: NA
cdr3_aa: CSARGGEGDEQFF

cdr3_length: 16
v_call: TRBV7-8
clone_size: many
d_call: TRBD2
cdr3_aa: CASSPRTSRAYNEQFF

cdr3_length: 12
v_call: TRBV11-2
clone_size: few
d_call: NA
cdr3_aa: CASSRGSSTLNF

cdr3_length: 12
v_call: TRBV12-3/TRBV12-4
clone_size: many
d_call: NA
cdr3_aa: CASRFENTEAFF

cdr3_length: 14
v_call: TRBV3-1
clone_size: many
d_call: NA
cdr3_aa: CASSLISGKNEQFF

cdr3_length: 14
v_call: TRBV20-1
clone_size: many
d_call: NA
cdr3_aa: CSARGQGSTDTQYF

cdr3_length: 13
v_call: TRBV11-2
clone_size: many
d_call: NA
cdr3_aa: CASRVSGANVLTF

cdr3_length: 17
v_call: TRBV7-9
clone_size: many
d_call: TRBD2
cdr3_aa: CASSSPLAGGVAYEQYF

cdr3_length: 15
v_call: TRBV4-1
clone_size: many
d_call: TRBD1
cdr3_aa: CASSRPGTGFNEQFF

cdr3_length: 16
v_call: TRBV30
clone_size: many
d_call: TRBD1
cdr3_aa: CAWRKYGAGGTGELFF

cdr3_length: 15
v_call: TRBV7-6
clone_size: many
d_call: NA
cdr3_aa: CASSLSSQYTGELFF

cdr3_length: 13
v_call: TRBV7-2
clone_size: many
d_call: NA
cdr3_aa: CASSPGPGHGYTF

cdr3_length: 15
v_call: TRBV7-6
clone_size: many
d_call: TRBD1
cdr3_aa: CASSSGTGHYYEQYF

cdr3_length: 15
v_call: TRBV29-1
clone_size: many
d_call: NA
cdr3_aa: CSISPGGRPTDTQYF

cdr3_length: 14
v_call: TRBV9
clone_size: many
d_call: TRBD1
cdr3_aa: CASSVEGTGYEQYF

cdr3_length: 13
v_call: TRBV6-5
clone_size: many
d_call: NA
cdr3_aa: CASTRATFYGYTF

cdr3_length: 13
v_call: TRBV7-2
clone_size: many
d_call: NA
cdr3_aa: CASSLELGGTQYF

cdr3_length: 14
v_call: TRBV12-3/TRBV12-4
clone_size: many
d_call: NA
cdr3_aa: CASSPNRVTGELFF

cdr3_length: 17
v_call: TRBV20-1
clone_size: many
d_call: TRBD2
cdr3_aa: CSARSTSGGSLQETQYF

cdr3_length: 16
v_call: TRBV3-1
clone_size: many
d_call: NA
cdr3_aa: CASSQAISAVNEKLFF

cdr3_length: 13
v_call: TRBV20-1
clone_size: many
d_call: NA
cdr3_aa: CSAKRGPGTHYTF

cdr3_length: 13
v_call: TRBV7-2
clone_size: many
d_call: NA
cdr3_aa: CASSFTAQETQYF

cdr3_length: 15
v_call: TRBV20-1
clone_size: many
d_call: NA
cdr3_aa: CSARDLGGGGDTQYF

cdr3_length: 18
v_call: TRBV7-2
clone_size: many
d_call: NA
cdr3_aa: CASSLGAGAPFRADTQYF

cdr3_length: 15
v_call: TRBV20-1
clone_size: many
d_call: NA
cdr3_aa: CSARVGYSGANVLTF

cdr3_length: 17
v_call: TRBV5-1
clone_size: many
d_call: NA
cdr3_aa: CASSSPPGHLSQGEQYF

cdr3_length: 16
v_call: TRBV28
clone_size: many
d_call: TRBD1
cdr3_aa: CASIPGQGMGHQPQHF

cdr3_length: 17
v_call: TRBV5-1
clone_size: many
d_call: TRBD2
cdr3_aa: CASSLRGGGPNTGELFF

cdr3_length: 10
v_call: TRBV20-1
clone_size: many
d_call: NA
cdr3_aa: CSAKHSEQFF

cdr3_length: 12
v_call: TRBV7-9
clone_size: NA
d_call: NA
cdr3_aa: CASSFVSDEQYF